These 27 T cell receptor beta chains were sequenced from one sample in a study of monozygotic twins with cystic fibrosis. The protocol was immunoSEQ multiplex PCR, while the TCRdb copy is restricted to in-frame clones and leaves out a portion. The sample includes some 10,000 clones, 99% of them seen just once. The specimen was blood. The receptors originated from a man aged 18 to 29 with cystic fibrosis.

The count of this clone is one. The chain recombines TRBV5-1 with TRBJ1-1, with 7 bases matching TRBD1. The CDR3 runs to 13 residues. Germline V lookup: CDR1 SGHRS, CDR2 YFSETQ. Trimming took 6 bases from V and 1 from J; bases not matched to a gene: 3. CDR3 nucleotides: TGCGCCAGCAAACAGGGGACGAACACTGAAGCTTTCTTT. Amino acids: CASKQGTNTEAFF.

This chain links TRBV21-1 with TRBJ1-5; TRBD1 was called by the table and not checked on the DNA. TRBV21-1 is noted as a pseudogene. This CDR3 is 15 amino acids long. Here the CDR3 DNA reads TGTGCCAGCAGCAAAGGGCGACAGTTCAATCAGCCCCAGCATTTT. Translating it yields CASSKGRQFNQPQHF.

The V gene is TRBV5-1, the J gene TRBJ1-6, with a possible D match to TRBD1 (6 bases). V was trimmed by 4 bases and J by 6 bases, leaving 17 bases between them. Looked up from germline, CDR1 is SGHRS and CDR2 is YFSETQ. The CDR3 runs to 16 residues. The CDR3, as DNA: TGCGCCAGCAGCCATGGGACAAGTCCTTCTAATTCACCCCTCCACTTT. It is translated as CASSHGTSPSNSPLHF. Full variable domain (remainder filled in from reference TRBV5-1 and TRBJ1-6): KAGVTQTPRYLIKTRGQQVTLSCSPISGHRSVSWYQQTPGQGLQFLFEYFSETQRNKGNFPGRFSGRQFSNSRSEMNVSTLELGDSALYLCASSHGTSPSNSPLHFGNGTRLTVT.

The chain links TRBV9 to TRBJ2-2; 7 bases align to TRBD2. Germline trimming cut 0 bases from V and 4 bases from J; bases unmatched to any gene: 6. The CDR3 sequence is 16 residues long. Germline V gene lookup returns CDR1 SGDLS and CDR2 YYNGEE. The CDR3 region has the DNA TGTGCCAGCAGCGTAGAGCTAGCGGAGCTCACCGGGGAGCTGTTTTTT. It specifies CASSVELAELTGELFF.

V gene TRBV5-4 combines with J gene TRBJ2-5, with D unresolved. Deletions cut 0 bases from V and 4 bases from J, with 7 bases between. The CDR3 is made up of 13 amino acids. From germline, CDR1 is SGHNT and CDR2 YYREEE (reference sequence). The CDR3 sequence: CASSLEPLETQYF. The CDR3, as DNA: TGTGCCAGCAGCTTGGAACCCTTAGAGACCCAGTACTTC.

V gene TRBV6-1 combines with J gene TRBJ1-5; TRBD1 agrees at 8 bases. The junction had 8 bases not matched to a gene; V was cut back by 6 bases and J by 7 bases. CDR1 is MNHNS, CDR2 SASEGT, per germline. CDR3 length: 14 amino acids. CDR3 region: CASRATGGGQPQHF. Written as DNA, the CDR3 is TGTGCCAGCAGAGCCACAGGGGGTGGCCAGCCCCAGCATTTT.

V gene TRBV13 combines with J gene TRBJ2-7, with D unclear. The germline CDR1 and CDR2 sequences are PRHDT and FYEKMQ (reference sequence). V was cut by 1 base and J by 5 bases, with 3 bases left in between. The length of the CDR3 is 11 residues. The CDR3 spells CASSLEDEQYF. The CDR3 DNA is TGTGCCAGCAGCTTAGAAGACGAGCAGTACTTC.

V is TRBV5-8 and J is TRBJ1-2; no reliable D call. The CDR3 contains 13 residues. Germline CDR1 SGHTS, CDR2 YDEGEE. V dropped 2 bases and J dropped 7 bases, with 12 bases sitting between them. The CDR3 DNA is TGTGCCAGCAGCTTTGGGTCTTGGGTTGGCTACACCTTC. Translated: CASSFGSWVGYTF.

The rearrangement links TRBV6-5 to TRBJ1-2; D not resolved. V was trimmed by 4 bases and J by 4 bases, leaving 13 bases between them. This CDR3 is built from 14 residues. CDR1 is MNHEY and CDR2 is SVGAGI in the germline V gene. CDR3 protein: CASSSLTSGYGYTF. The CDR3 DNA reads TGTGCCAGCAGTTCCCTCACCTCGGGCTATGGCTACACCTTC.

The rearrangement joins TRBV7-8 to TRBJ2-5; TRBD2 agrees at 7 bases. The CDR3 has 16 amino acids. Trimming at V came to 5 bases and at J to 4 bases, leaving 13 bases not matched to a gene. The V gene's germline CDR1 is SGHVS and CDR2 FQNEAQ. Written as DNA, the CDR3 is TGTGCCAGCAGCCCCTCGAGACTAGCCTATGGAGAGACCCAGTACTTC. Residues: CASSPSRLAYGETQYF. Supplemented by reference TRBV7-8 and TRBJ2-5, the full variable domain reads GAGVSQSPRYKVAKRGQDVALRCDPISGHVSLFWYQQALGQGPEFLTYFQNEAQLDKSGLPSDRFFAERPEGSVSTLKIQRTQQEDSAVYLCASSPSRLAYGETQYFGPGTRLLVL.

This clone is a singleton in its sample. The genes are TRBV7-2 and TRBJ2-7, with D possibly TRBD2 on 7 matching bases. The CDR3 sequence is 15 residues long. The V end lost 5 bases, the J end lost 2 bases, and 16 bases lay between the germline ends. CDR1 is SGHTA and CDR2 is FQGNSA in the germline V gene. This CDR3 is CASSKQGGEPYEQYF. DNA for the CDR3: TGTGCCAGCAGCAAGCAAGGGGGGGAACCCTACGAGCAGTACTTC.

The J gene is TRBJ2-7, the V gene TRBV5-1, with no clear D. The CDR3 runs 14 residues. CDR1 SGHRS and CDR2 YFSETQ come from the germline V gene. V lost 0 bases and J lost 0, with 7 bases in between. CDR3 DNA: TGCGCCAGCAGCTTGGTGTTAAGCTCCTACGAGCAGTACTTC. Its protein product is CASSLVLSSYEQYF.

The chain joins TRBV6-5 to TRBJ2-3, with 11 bases matching TRBD2. CDR1 and CDR2 (germline): MNHEY, SVGAGI. This CDR3 is built from 14 residues. The V segment lost 8 bases and the J segment 7 bases; nucleotides outside the gene matches: 8. The CDR3 region is CASRLGTSGNTQYF. CDR3 in DNA: TGTGCCAGCCGACTTGGGACTAGCGGAAATACGCAGTATTTT.

The chain couples TRBV6-5 to TRBJ1-1, with TRBD1 identical over 9 bases. After removal of 4 bases from V and 6 bases from J, the junction contained 3 bases not matched to a gene. Germline V CDR1 and CDR2: MNHEY, SVGAGI. The CDR3 covers 13 residues. In DNA, the CDR3 is TGTGCCAGCAGTTGGGACAGGGAATCTGAAGCTTTCTTT. This sequence encodes CASSWDRESEAFF.

V usage is TRBV7-9 and J usage is TRBJ1-1; D perhaps matches TRBD1 (5 bases). Germline loops: CDR1 SEHNR, CDR2 FQNEAQ (reference sequence). This CDR3 has 13 residues. Trimming removed 5 bases from V and 1 base from J, with 8 bases in between. The CDR3, as DNA: TGTGCCAGCAGCGAGACAGCGAACACTGAAGCTTTCTTT. Amino acid sequence: CASSETANTEAFF.

This clone was seen a single time. This chain links TRBV5-1 with TRBJ2-3, with a weak D call TRBD2 (6 bases). In germline, CDR1 is SGHRS, CDR2 YFSETQ. Trimming pared 3 bases from V and 0 bases from J, leaving 11 bases between. This CDR3 region has 15 residues. CDR3 residues: CASSSSGSSTDTQYF. The DNA for the CDR3 is TGCGCCAGCAGCTCAAGCGGGTCTAGCACAGATACGCAGTATTTT.

The chain joins TRBV7-3 to TRBJ1-6; 7 nucleotides line up with TRBD1. V gave up 0 bases and J gave up 8 bases; unmatched junction bases: 4. This CDR3 region has 15 residues. The germline CDR1 and CDR2 sequences are SGHTA and FQGTGA. CDR3 bases: TGTGCCAGCAGCTTAACTACAGGGGAGGATTCACCCCTCCACTTT. It encodes CASSLTTGEDSPLHF.

This chain uses TRBV7-9 with TRBJ2-7; 10 bases agree with TRBD1. Germline lookup yields CDR1 SEHNR and CDR2 FQNEAQ (reference sequence). There are 17 residues in the CDR3. The V segment lost 1 base and the J segment 1 base; nucleotides outside the gene matches: 7. CDR3 nucleotide sequence: TGTGCCAGCAGCTTAGTCTTAGGACAGGGGGGTTCCTACGAGCAGTACTTC. This sequence encodes CASSLVLGQGGSYEQYF.

V gene TRBV6-5 combines with J gene TRBJ2-2; D possibly matches TRBD1 or TRBD2 (5 bases each). This CDR3 region has 16 residues. The V end lost 4 bases, the J end lost 7 bases, and 19 bases lay between the germline ends. Germline V gene sequence: CDR1 MNHEY, CDR2 SVGAGI. The CDR3: CASSWRTGTIFGELFF. In DNA form, the CDR3 reads TGTGCCAGCAGTTGGCGGACGGGGACGATTTTCGGGGAGCTGTTTTTT.

The V gene is TRBV4-2, the J gene TRBJ1-1, with unresolved D. Germline CDR1 is LGHNA and CDR2 is YNFKEQ. The V gene lost 1 base and the J gene lost 0 bases, with 6 bases spanning the gap. The CDR3 is made up of 14 amino acids. CDR3 region: CASSQGALNTEAFF. The DNA for the CDR3 is TGTGCCAGCAGCCAAGGGGCCTTGAACACTGAAGCTTTCTTT.

This sequence joins TRBV5-5 and TRBJ1-1, with 7 bases identical to TRBD1. Germline CDR1 SGHKS, CDR2 YYEKEE (reference sequence). V shed 3 bases, J shed 8 bases, and the junction held 4 bases outside the gene matches. This CDR3 comprises 12 residues. The DNA for the CDR3 is TGTGCCAGCAGCTGGACAGGCGACGAAGCTTTCTTT. The encoded protein is CASSWTGDEAFF.

The chain is built from TRBV25-1 and TRBJ1-2, with D perhaps matching TRBD1 (5 bases). Trimming removed 3 bases at V and 2 bases at J, with 7 bases between. The CDR3 runs to 13 residues. Germline lookup yields CDR1 MGHDK and CDR2 SYGVNS. The CDR3 is CASSEAGNYGYTF. The CDR3, as DNA: TGTGCCAGCAGTGAGGCAGGGAACTATGGCTACACCTTC.

V and J are TRBV27 and TRBJ2-5; 16 bases fit TRBD2. The CDR3 runs to 16 residues. The J segment lost 5 bases and the V segment lost 5 bases, leaving 5 bases of the junction unmatched. Germline values: CDR1 MNHEY, CDR2 SMNVEV (reference sequence). The CDR3 sequence is CASSPGLAGGSETQYF. In DNA form, the CDR3 reads TGTGCCAGCAGTCCGGGACTAGCGGGAGGGAGTGAGACCCAGTACTTC.

The genes are TRBV29-1 and TRBJ1-2; D perhaps matches TRBD1 (5 bases). The CDR3 loop spans 17 amino acids. The ends were cut back, 2 bases at V and 5 bases at J, with 24 bases in the middle. Germline assignment: CDR1 SQVTM and CDR2 ANQGSEA. CDR3 DNA: TGCAGCGTTGAACCGCCCTTGGGGGGGACCTCTTTATATGGCTACACCTTC. Protein sequence: CSVEPPLGGTSLYGYTF.

The rearrangement links TRBV7-9 to TRBJ1-5; no clear D gene. CDR3 length: 12 amino acids. The germline V gene has CDR1 SEHNR and CDR2 FQNEAQ (reference sequence). V was cut by 5 bases and J by 4 bases, with 6 bases left in between. The CDR3 spells CASSLPNQPQHF. The CDR3, as DNA: TGTGCCAGCAGCCTCCCTAATCAGCCCCAGCATTTT. The complete variable domain, with remaining parts taken from reference TRBV7-9 and TRBJ1-5, reads DTGVSQNPRHKITKRGQNVTFRCDPISEHNRLYWYRQTLGQGPEFLTYFQNEAQLEKSRLLSDRFSAERPKGSFSTLEIQRTEQGDSAMYLCASSLPNQPQHFGDGTRLSIL.

The V gene is TRBV6-1, the J gene TRBJ1-5, with D unresolved. The V gene lost 2 bases and the J gene lost 2 bases, with 4 bases spanning the gap. The CDR3 is 13 residues long. The germline V gene encodes CDR1 MNHNS and CDR2 SASEGT. CDR3 loop: CASSEFGNQPQHF. CDR3 DNA: TGTGCCAGCAGTGAATTTGGCAATCAGCCCCAGCATTTT.

V is TRBV7-6 and J is TRBJ2-1; weak D call: TRBD1 (5 bases). The CDR3 sequence is 19 residues long. The germline V and J ends were trimmed by 5 bases and 7 bases, with 30 bases remaining between them. CDR1 and CDR2 (germline): SGHVS, FNYEAQ. The CDR3 sequence: CASSLSIYPQGIFRNEQFF. CDR3 nucleotide sequence: TGTGCCAGCAGCCTCTCGATATACCCCCAGGGTATTTTCCGAAATGAGCAGTTCTTC.